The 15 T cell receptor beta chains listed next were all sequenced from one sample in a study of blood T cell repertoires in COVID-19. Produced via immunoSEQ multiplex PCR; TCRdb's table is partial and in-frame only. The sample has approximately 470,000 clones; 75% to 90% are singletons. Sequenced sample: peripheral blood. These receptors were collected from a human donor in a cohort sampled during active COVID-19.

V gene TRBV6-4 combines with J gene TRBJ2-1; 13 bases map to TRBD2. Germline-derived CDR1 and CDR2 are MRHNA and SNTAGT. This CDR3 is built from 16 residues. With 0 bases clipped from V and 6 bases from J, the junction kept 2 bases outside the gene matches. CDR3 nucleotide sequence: TGTGCCAGCAGTGACTCTGGACTAGCGGGAGTCAATGAGCAGTTCTTC. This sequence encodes CASSDSGLAGVNEQFF.

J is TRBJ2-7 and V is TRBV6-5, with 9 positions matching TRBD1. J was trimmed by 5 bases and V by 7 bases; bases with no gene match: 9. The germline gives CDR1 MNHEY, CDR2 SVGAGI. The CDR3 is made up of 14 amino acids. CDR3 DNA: TGTGCCAGCAACCGGGACAGGGTTCCCCACGAGCAGTACTTC. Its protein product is CASNRDRVPHEQYF.

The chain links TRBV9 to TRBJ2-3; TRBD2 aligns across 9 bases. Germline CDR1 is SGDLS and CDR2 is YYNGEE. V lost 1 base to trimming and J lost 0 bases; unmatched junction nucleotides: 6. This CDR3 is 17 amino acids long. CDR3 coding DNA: TGTGCCAGCAGCGTAAAGGATAGCGGGAGTAGCACAGATACGCAGTATTTT. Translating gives CASSVKDSGSSTDTQYF. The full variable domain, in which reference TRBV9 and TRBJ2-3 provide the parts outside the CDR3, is DSGVTQTPKHLITATGQRVTLRCSPRSGDLSVYWYQQSLDQGLQFLIQYYNGEERAKGNILERFSAQQFPDLHSELNLSSLELGDSALYFCASSVKDSGSSTDTQYFGPGTRLTVL.

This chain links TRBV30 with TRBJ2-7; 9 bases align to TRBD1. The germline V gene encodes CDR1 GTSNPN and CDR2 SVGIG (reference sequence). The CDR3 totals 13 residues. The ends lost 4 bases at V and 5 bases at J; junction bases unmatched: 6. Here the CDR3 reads CAWNAGTGNEQYF. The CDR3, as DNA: TGTGCCTGGAACGCCGGGACAGGGAACGAGCAGTACTTC.

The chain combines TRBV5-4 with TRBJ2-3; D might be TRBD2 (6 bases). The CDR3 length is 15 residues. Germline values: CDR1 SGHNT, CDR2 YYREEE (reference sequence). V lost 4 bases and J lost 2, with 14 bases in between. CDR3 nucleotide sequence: TGTGCCAGCAGCCAAGTGGCGGGAACCACAGATACGCAGTATTTT. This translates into CASSQVAGTTDTQYF.

CDR3 loop: CASSEYQAPDTQYF. The CDR3 bases are TGTGCCAGCAGTGAATATCAGGCCCCAGATACGCAGTATTTT. V is TRBV25-1 and J is TRBJ2-3; D call uncertain. Trimming shortened V by 0 bases and J by 4 bases, and 8 bases separated the two germline ends. Germline values: CDR1 MGHDK, CDR2 SYGVNS. The CDR3 sequence is 14 residues long.

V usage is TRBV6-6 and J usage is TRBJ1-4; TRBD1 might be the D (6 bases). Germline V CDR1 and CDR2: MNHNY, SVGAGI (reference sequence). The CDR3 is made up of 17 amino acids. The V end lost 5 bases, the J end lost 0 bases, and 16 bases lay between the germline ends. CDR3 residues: CASSPLGTTATNEKLFF. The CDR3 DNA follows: TGTGCCAGCAGTCCACTCGGGACAACCGCAACTAATGAAAAACTGTTTTTT.

The CDR3 region is CASSLWGDTEAFF. CDR3 bases: TGTGCCAGCAGCTTGTGGGGGGACACTGAAGCTTTCTTT. The rearrangement joins TRBV5-5 to TRBJ1-1; perhaps TRBD1 as D (5 bases). Germline V gene lookup returns CDR1 SGHKS and CDR2 YYEKEE (reference sequence). The CDR3 has 13 residues. V gave up 1 base and J gave up 3 bases, with 7 bases separating them.

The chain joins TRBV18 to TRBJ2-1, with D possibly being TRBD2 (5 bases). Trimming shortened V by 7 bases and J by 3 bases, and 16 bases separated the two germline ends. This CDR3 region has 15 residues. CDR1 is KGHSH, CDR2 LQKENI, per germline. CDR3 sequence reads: CASYPEVLNYNEQFF. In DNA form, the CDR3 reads TGTGCCAGCTACCCGGAGGTCCTTAACTACAATGAGCAGTTCTTC.

The CDR3 DNA reads as TGTGCCAGCAGCTTAGGACAGGTGAGCACTGAAGCTTTCTTT. This encodes CASSLGQVSTEAFF. The chain combines TRBV7-9 with TRBJ1-1; possible D gene TRBD1, 6 bases. The CDR3 spans 14 residues. Germline CDR1 SEHNR, CDR2 FQNEAQ (reference sequence). The ends were cut back, 1 base at V and 4 bases at J, with 10 bases in the middle. The variable domain in full, completed from reference TRBV7-9 and TRBJ1-1, reads DTGVSQNPRHKITKRGQNVTFRCDPISEHNRLYWYRQTLGQGPEFLTYFQNEAQLEKSRLLSDRFSAERPKGSFSTLEIQRTEQGDSAMYLCASSLGQVSTEAFFGQGTRLTVV.

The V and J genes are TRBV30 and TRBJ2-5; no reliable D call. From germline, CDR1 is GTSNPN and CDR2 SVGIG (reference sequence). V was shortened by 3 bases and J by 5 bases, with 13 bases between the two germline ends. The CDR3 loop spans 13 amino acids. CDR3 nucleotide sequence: TGTGCCTGGAGGGGCGATCCAGGCGAGACCCAGTACTTC. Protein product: CAWRGDPGETQYF.

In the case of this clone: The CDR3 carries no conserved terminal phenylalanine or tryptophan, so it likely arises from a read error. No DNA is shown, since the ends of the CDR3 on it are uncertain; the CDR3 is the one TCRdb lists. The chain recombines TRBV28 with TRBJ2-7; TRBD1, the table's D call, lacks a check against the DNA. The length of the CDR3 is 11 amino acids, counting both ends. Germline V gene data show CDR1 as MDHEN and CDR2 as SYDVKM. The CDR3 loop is CASTIRDRDKL.

CDR3 sequence reads: CASSLPGDYTEAFF. The CDR3 DNA follows: TGTGCCAGCAGTTTACCAGGGGATTATACTGAAGCTTTCTTT. The J gene is TRBJ1-1, the V gene TRBV28, with D possibly being TRBD1 (6 bases). CDR1 is MDHEN, CDR2 SYDVKM, per germline. The CDR3 runs to 14 residues. Trimming stripped 2 bases from V and 5 bases from J, with 12 bases between.

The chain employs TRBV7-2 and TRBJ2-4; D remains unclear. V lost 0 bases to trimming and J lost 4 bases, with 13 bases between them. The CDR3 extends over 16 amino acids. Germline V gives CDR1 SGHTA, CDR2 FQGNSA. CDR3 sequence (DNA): TGTGCCAGCAGCTTAGCGCTCCTTGAGGTTAAAAACATTCAGTACTTC. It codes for CASSLALLEVKNIQYF.

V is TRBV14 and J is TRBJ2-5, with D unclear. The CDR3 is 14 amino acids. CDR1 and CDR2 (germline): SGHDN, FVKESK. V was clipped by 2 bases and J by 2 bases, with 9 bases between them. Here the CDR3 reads CASSQLGWQETQYF. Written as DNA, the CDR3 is TGTGCCAGCAGCCAACTCGGGTGGCAAGAGACCCAGTACTTC.